The source of this T cell receptor beta chain is a study of T cell repertoires in cytomegalovirus infection. General study points: Predominance within the ex vivo response was attributable to HLA-C-restricted CMV-specific TCR beta clonotypes. Cumulative frequency of public TCR beta families picked out carriers of CMV plus the relevant HLA.

Comment on this clonotype: The antigen remains unidentified.

V dropped 6 bases and J dropped 1 base, with 19 bases sitting between them. CDR3 length equals 15 residues. CDR1 and CDR2 from the germline V gene are SQVTM and ANQGSEA. A single record per CDR3 protein comes from TCRdb applying MiXCR to the reads. The sample carries approximately 630,000 distinct CDR3 sequences, 24% recorded once. This chain uses TRBV29-1 with TRBJ2-7; tentatively, D is TRBD1 (5 bases). The receptor was isolated from a human donor in good health (CMV status not recorded). Some clones in this sample may be carry-over from other donors' samples. The sample consisted of CD8+ T cells from PBMCs. The CDR3 here is CSVDLMTASSYEQYF. CDR3 DNA: TGCAGCGTCGATCTAATGACAGCTTCATCCTACGAGCAGTACTTC.